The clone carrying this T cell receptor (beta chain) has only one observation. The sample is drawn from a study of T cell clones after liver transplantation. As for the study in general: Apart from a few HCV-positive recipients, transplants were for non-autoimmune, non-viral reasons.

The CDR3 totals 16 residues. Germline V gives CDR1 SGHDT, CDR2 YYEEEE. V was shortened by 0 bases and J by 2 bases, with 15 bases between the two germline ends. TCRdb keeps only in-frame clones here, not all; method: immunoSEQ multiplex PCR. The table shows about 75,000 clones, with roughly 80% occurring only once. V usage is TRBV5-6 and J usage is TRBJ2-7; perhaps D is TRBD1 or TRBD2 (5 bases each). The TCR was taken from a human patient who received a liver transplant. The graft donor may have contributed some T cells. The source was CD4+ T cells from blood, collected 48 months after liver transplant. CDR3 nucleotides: TGTGCCAGCAGCTTGGTAGGGACCGCGAGGCCCTACGAGCAGTACTTC. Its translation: CASSLVGTARPYEQYF.